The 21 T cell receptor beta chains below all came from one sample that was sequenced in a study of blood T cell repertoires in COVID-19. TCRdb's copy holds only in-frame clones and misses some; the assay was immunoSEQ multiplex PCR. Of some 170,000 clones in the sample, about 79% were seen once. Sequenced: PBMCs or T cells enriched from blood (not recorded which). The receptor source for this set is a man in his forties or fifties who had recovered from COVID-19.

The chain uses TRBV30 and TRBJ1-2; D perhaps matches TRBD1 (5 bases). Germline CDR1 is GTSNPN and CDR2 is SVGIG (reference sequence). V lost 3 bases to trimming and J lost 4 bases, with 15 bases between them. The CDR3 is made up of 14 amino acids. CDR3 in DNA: TGTGCCTGGAGCCGGGGGAGGGGAGCCTATGGCTACACCTTC. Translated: CAWSRGRGAYGYTF.

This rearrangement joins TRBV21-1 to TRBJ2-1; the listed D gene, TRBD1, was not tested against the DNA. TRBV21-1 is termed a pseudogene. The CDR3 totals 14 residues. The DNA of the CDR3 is TGTGCCAGCAGCAATACGGGGACAGATAATGAGCAGTTCTTC. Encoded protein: CASSNTGTDNEQFF.

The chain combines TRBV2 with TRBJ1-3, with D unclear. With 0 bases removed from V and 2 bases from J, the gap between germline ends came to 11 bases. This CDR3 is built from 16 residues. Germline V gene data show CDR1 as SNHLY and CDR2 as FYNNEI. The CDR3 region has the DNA TGTGCCAGCAGTGAAGCTTACGGCAGGCCTGGAAACACCATATATTTT. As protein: CASSEAYGRPGNTIYF.

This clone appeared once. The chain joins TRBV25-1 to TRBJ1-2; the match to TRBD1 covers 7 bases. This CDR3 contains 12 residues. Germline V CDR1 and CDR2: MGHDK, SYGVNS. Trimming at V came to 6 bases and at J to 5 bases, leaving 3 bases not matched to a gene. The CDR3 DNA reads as TGTGCCAGCAGCCAGGGACAGTATGGCTACACCTTC. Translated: CASSQGQYGYTF.

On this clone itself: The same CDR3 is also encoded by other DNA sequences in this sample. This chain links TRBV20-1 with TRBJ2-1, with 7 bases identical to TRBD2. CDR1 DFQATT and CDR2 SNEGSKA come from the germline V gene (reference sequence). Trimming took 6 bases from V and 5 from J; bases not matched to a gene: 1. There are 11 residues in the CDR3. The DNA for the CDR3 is TGCAGTGCGGCGGGGGACAATGAGCAGTTCTTC. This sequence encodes CSAAGDNEQFF.

CDR3 sequence: CASSEIPGGFQPQHF. As DNA, the CDR3 is TGTGCCAGCAGTGAAATACCAGGGGGGTTTCAGCCCCAGCATTTT. V usage is TRBV6-1 and J usage is TRBJ1-5, with 7 bases identical to TRBD1. Per germline, CDR1 MNHNS and CDR2 SASEGT. Trimming took 2 bases from V and 6 from J; bases not matched to a gene: 7. The CDR3 covers 15 residues.

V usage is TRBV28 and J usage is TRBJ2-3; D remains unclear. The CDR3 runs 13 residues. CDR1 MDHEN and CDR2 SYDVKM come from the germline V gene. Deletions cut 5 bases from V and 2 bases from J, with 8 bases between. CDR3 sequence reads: CASSLTTTDTQYF. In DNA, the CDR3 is TGTGCCAGCAGTCTTACTACCACAGATACGCAGTATTTT. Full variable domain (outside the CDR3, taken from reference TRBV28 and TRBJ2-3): DVKVTQSSRYLVKRTGEKVFLECVQDMDHENMFWYRQDPGLGLRLIYFSYDVKMKEKGDIPEGYSVSREKKERFSLILESASTNQTSMYLCASSLTTTDTQYFGPGTRLTVL.

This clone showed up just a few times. In DNA form, the CDR3 reads TGCGCGGCGGGGGCCCCTGGCACCGGGGAGCTGTTTTTT. Translating gives CAAGAPGTGELFF. V gene TRBV4-1 combines with J gene TRBJ2-2; D is perhaps TRBD2 (7 bases). The CDR3 contains 13 residues. CDR1 is MGHRA, CDR2 YSYEKL, per germline.

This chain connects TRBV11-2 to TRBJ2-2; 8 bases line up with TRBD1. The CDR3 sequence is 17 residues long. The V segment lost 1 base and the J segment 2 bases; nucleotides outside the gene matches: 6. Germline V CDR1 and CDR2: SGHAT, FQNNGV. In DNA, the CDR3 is TGTGCCAGCAGCTTAGTTGATCAGGGGGCTAACACCGGGGAGCTGTTTTTT. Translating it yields CASSLVDQGANTGELFF. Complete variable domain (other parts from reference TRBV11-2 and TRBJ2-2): EAGVAQSPRYKIIEKRQSVAFWCNPISGHATLYWYQQILGQGPKLLIQFQNNGVVDDSQLPKDRFSAERLKGVDSTLKIQPAKLEDSAVYLCASSLVDQGANTGELFFGEGSRLTVL.

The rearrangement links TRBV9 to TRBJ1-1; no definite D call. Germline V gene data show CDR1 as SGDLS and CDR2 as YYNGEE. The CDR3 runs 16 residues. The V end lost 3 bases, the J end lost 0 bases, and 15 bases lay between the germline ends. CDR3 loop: CASSATIQSLNTEAFF. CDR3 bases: TGTGCCAGCAGCGCAACAATACAGAGTCTGAACACTGAAGCTTTCTTT.

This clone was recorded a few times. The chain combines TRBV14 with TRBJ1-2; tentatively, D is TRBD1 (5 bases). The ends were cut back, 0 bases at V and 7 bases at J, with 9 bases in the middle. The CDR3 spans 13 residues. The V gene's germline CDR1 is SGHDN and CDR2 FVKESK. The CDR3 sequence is CASSQDWGFGYTF. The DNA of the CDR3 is TGTGCCAGCAGCCAAGATTGGGGCTTTGGCTACACCTTC.

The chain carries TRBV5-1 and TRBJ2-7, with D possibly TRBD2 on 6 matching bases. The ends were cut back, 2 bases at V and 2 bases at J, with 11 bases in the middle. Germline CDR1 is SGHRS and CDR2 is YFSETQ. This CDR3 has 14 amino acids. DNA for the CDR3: TGCGCCAGCAGCTTTCGGGGGTCTGCCTACGAGCAGTACTTC. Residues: CASSFRGSAYEQYF.

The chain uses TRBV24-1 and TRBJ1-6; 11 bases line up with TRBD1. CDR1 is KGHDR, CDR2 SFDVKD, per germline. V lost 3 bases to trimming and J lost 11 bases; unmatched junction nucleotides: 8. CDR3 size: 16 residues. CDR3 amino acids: CATSDPRTGGFPPLHF. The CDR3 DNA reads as TGTGCCACCAGTGATCCGCGGACAGGGGGCTTTCCACCCCTCCACTTT.

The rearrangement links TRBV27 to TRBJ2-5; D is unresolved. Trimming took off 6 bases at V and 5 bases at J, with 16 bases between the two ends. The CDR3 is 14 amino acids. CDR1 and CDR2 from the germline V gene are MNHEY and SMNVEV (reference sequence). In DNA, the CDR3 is TGTGCCAGCAGCTCCCGAGACTCCGGGGAGACCCAGTACTTC. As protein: CASSSRDSGETQYF.

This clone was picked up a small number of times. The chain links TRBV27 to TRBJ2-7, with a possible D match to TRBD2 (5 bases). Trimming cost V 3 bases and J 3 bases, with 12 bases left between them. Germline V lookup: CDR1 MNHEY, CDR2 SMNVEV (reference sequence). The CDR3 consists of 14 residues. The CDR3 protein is CASSFSSASYEQYF. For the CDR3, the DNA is TGTGCCAGCAGTTTTAGTAGCGCTAGCTACGAGCAGTACTTC.

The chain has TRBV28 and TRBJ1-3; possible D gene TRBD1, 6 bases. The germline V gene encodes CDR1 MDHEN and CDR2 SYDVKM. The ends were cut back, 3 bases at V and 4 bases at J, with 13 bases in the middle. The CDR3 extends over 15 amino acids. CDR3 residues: CASSFGGAGGNTIYF. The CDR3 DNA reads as TGTGCCAGCAGTTTTGGGGGGGCTGGGGGAAACACCATATATTTT.

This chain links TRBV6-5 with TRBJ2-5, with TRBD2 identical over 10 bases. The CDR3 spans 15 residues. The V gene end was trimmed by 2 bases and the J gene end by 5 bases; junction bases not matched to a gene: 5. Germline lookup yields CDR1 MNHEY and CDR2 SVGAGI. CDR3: CASSYEAGGPETQYF. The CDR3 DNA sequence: TGTGCCAGCAGTTACGAAGCGGGGGGGCCTGAGACCCAGTACTTC.

DNA of the CDR3: TGTGCCAGTAGGGGACAGAACTATGGCTACACCTTC. As protein: CASRGQNYGYTF. The rearrangement uses TRBV19 and TRBJ1-2, with TRBD1 identical over 7 bases. The V and J ends lost 6 bases and 2 bases, in that order; junction bases with no gene match: 0. CDR1 is LNHDA and CDR2 is SQIVND in the germline V gene (reference sequence). There are 12 residues in the CDR3. The full variable domain, rest sourced from reference TRBV19 and TRBJ1-2, is DGGITQSPKYLFRKEGQNVTLSCEQNLNHDAMYWYRQDPGQGLRLIYYSQIVNDFQKGDIAEGYSVSREKKESFPLTVTSAQKNPTAFYLCASRGQNYGYTFGSGTRLTVV.

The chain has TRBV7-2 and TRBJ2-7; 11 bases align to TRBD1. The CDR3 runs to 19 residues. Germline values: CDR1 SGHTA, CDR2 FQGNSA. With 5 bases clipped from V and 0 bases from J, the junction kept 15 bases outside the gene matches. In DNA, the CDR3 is TGTGCCAGCAGCGCCAGCGGAGGGGCGGGACAGGGGGTCTCCTACGAGCAGTACTTC. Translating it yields CASSASGGAGQGVSYEQYF.

The CDR3 sequence is CSASVREPYGYTF. DNA of the CDR3: TGCAGTGCTAGTGTCAGGGAACCTTATGGCTACACCTTC. The chain joins TRBV20-1 to TRBJ1-2; possibly TRBD1 for D (5 bases). CDR3 length: 13 amino acids. CDR1 is DFQATT and CDR2 is SNEGSKA in the germline V gene (reference sequence). Trimming took off 3 bases at V and 5 bases at J, with 13 bases between the two ends.

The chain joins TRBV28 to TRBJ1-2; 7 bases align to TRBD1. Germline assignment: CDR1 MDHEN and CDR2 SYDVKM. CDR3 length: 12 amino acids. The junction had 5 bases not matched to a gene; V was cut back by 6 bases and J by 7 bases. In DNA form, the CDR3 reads TGTGCCAGCAGCCAGACAGGGCCTGGCTACACCTTC. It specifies CASSQTGPGYTF.